This TCR beta chain was identified in a study of response to subunit inactivated influenza vaccine. As regards this clonotype: Its matching antigen is unknown.

Germline V gives CDR1 SGHRS, CDR2 YFSETQ. There are 15 residues in the CDR3. V was clipped by 1 base and J by 7 bases, with 14 bases between them. Study outcomes and limitations: Each seasonal influenza vaccination recruits few new T cells, the authors suggested.

TCRdb reprocessed the RT-PCR reads via MiXCR and lists one record per CDR3 protein. The data show about 650,000 distinct CDR3 sequences, with 14% seen just once and about 7.6% held by the top ten. The gene calls are TRBV5-1 and TRBJ2-2; no firm D call. This receptor was obtained from a man aged 45 to 65 who received an inactivated influenza vaccine. The starting material was PBMCs from blood, obtained less than 15 days before vaccination. As DNA, the CDR3 is TGCGCCAGCAGCTTGTGGTCTGGTGGGGTCGGGGAGCTGTTTTTT. It codes for CASSLWSGGVGELFF.